This passage covers 11 T cell receptor beta chains from one sample sequenced in a study of shared clonotypes between healthy human individuals. Assay: immunoSEQ multiplex PCR; the TCRdb copy retains only in-frame clones and omits some. The sample carries roughly 1 million clones, 70% to 80% recorded once. Input material: memory CD4+ T cells from PBMCs. The subset is: CD45RA-negative fraction. These receptors were taken from a young man in good health. Some clones in this sample may be carry-over from other donors' samples.

The chain uses TRBV27 and TRBJ2-2, with D possibly being TRBD1 (6 bases). Germline loops: CDR1 MNHEY, CDR2 SMNVEV (reference sequence). The V end lost 2 bases, the J end lost 6 bases, and 10 bases lay between the germline ends. This CDR3 has 14 residues. CDR3 bases: TGTGCCAGCAGTTTAGCAGGGGATCCCGGGGAGCTGTTTTTT. It encodes CASSLAGDPGELFF.

The chain uses TRBV7-9 and TRBJ2-1; 8 bases fit TRBD2. There are 13 residues in the CDR3. V lost 3 bases to trimming and J lost 8 bases; unmatched junction nucleotides: 3. Germline CDR1 and CDR2: SEHNR and FQNEAQ (reference sequence). CDR3 DNA sequence: TGTGCCAGCAGCTTCCGGGGGGGCCATGAGCAGTTCTTC. This encodes CASSFRGGHEQFF.

This chain joins TRBV30 and TRBJ1-2; D is perhaps TRBD1 (6 bases). CDR3 length equals 12 residues. The germline V gene encodes CDR1 GTSNPN and CDR2 SVGIG (reference sequence). The germline V and J ends were trimmed by 1 base and 6 bases, with 9 bases remaining between them. CDR3 region: CAWSGHRDGYTF. The CDR3 DNA sequence: TGTGCCTGGAGTGGCCACAGGGATGGCTACACCTTC.

The sample holds many counts of this clone. The rearrangement joins TRBV18 to TRBJ1-2; weak D call: TRBD1 (6 bases). CDR3 size: 16 residues. Germline CDR1 and CDR2: KGHSH and LQKENI. V lost 0 bases, J lost 8 bases, and 19 bases lay in between. The CDR3 reads CASSPPPIQGMGGYTF. CDR3 coding DNA: TGTGCCAGCTCACCACCCCCAATCCAGGGGATGGGAGGCTACACCTTC.

CDR3: CASSADRGRGFAEAFF. The CDR3 DNA is TGTGCCAGCAGTGCGGACAGGGGGCGCGGATTTGCTGAAGCTTTCTTT. J is TRBJ1-1 and V is TRBV27, with 11 bases aligning to TRBD1. The junction had 11 bases not matched to a gene; V was cut back by 5 bases and J by 6 bases. From germline, CDR1 is MNHEY and CDR2 SMNVEV (reference sequence). The CDR3 extends over 16 amino acids.

The rearrangement uses TRBV4-3 and TRBJ2-7, with 9 nucleotides matching TRBD1. The trim removed 3 bases at V and 6 bases at J, leaving 9 bases unmatched. Germline CDR1 and CDR2: LGHNA and YSLEER. This CDR3 has 15 residues. The chain's CDR3 is CASSQDRGVSGEQYF. CDR3 nucleotides: TGCGCCAGCAGCCAGGACAGGGGAGTGAGCGGCGAGCAGTACTTC.

This clone was recorded a few times. The gene calls are TRBV5-1 and TRBJ2-2; 12 bases line up with TRBD1. Losses at the gene ends were 5 bases for V and 6 bases for J; bases not matched to a gene: 5. There are 15 residues in the CDR3. Germline V lookup: CDR1 SGHRS, CDR2 YFSETQ. The DNA for the CDR3 is TGCGCCAGCAGATCCGGGACAGGGGGCGCCGGGGAGCTGTTTTTT. Translated, it gives CASRSGTGGAGELFF. Full variable domain (remainder filled in from reference TRBV5-1 and TRBJ2-2): KAGVTQTPRYLIKTRGQQVTLSCSPISGHRSVSWYQQTPGQGLQFLFEYFSETQRNKGNFPGRFSGRQFSNSRSEMNVSTLELGDSALYLCASRSGTGGAGELFFGEGSRLTVL.

The rearrangement uses TRBV13 and TRBJ1-3; no definite D call. CDR3 length equals 15 residues. V lost 0 bases, J lost 2 bases, and 8 bases lay in between. Looked up from germline, CDR1 is PRHDT and CDR2 is FYEKMQ (reference sequence). The CDR3 protein is CASSLGLTAGNTIYF. CDR3 DNA sequence: TGTGCCAGCAGCTTAGGCCTGACCGCTGGAAACACCATATATTTT. Full variable domain (rest looked up from reference TRBV13 and TRBJ1-3): AAGVIQSPRHLIKEKRETATLKCYPIPRHDTVYWYQQGPGQDPQFLISFYEKMQSDKGSIPDRFSAQQFSDYHSELNMSSLELGDSALYFCASSLGLTAGNTIYFGEGSWLTVV.

J is TRBJ2-5 and V is TRBV6-5; weak D call: TRBD1 (6 bases). The CDR3 is 14 amino acids. V was trimmed by 7 bases and J by 4 bases, leaving 16 bases between them. Germline values: CDR1 MNHEY, CDR2 SVGAGI. Written as DNA, the CDR3 is TGTGCCAGCACTAAGAGGGGGAGTGGAGAGACCCAGTACTTC. Its translation: CASTKRGSGETQYF.

V is TRBV7-8 and J is TRBJ2-3, with D unclear. Trimming took off 6 bases at V and 0 bases at J, with 10 bases between the two ends. This CDR3 contains 14 residues. Germline values: CDR1 SGHVS, CDR2 FQNEAQ. In nucleotides, the CDR3 is TGTGCCAGCAGTCCACAAACCAGCACAGATACGCAGTATTTT. Amino acids: CASSPQTSTDTQYF.

This clone was picked up a small number of times. The chain combines TRBV5-6 with TRBJ1-1, with D maybe TRBD1 (5 bases). The CDR3 is made up of 14 amino acids. Per the germline V gene, CDR1 is SGHDT and CDR2 is YYEEEE. V was clipped by 2 bases and J by 6 bases, with 14 bases between them. The CDR3: CASSFRLGTSEAFF. The CDR3 DNA reads as TGTGCCAGCAGCTTCCGACTGGGGACTTCTGAAGCTTTCTTT.